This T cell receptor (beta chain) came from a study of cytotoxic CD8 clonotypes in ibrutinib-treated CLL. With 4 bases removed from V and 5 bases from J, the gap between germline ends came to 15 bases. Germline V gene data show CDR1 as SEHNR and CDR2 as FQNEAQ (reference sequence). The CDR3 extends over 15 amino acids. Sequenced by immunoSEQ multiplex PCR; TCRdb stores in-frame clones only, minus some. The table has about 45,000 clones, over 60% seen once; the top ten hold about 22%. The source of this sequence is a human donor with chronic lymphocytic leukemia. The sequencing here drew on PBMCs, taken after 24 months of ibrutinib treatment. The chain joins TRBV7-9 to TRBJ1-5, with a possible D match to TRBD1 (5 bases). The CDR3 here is CASSSAAGPDQPQHF. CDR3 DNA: TGTGCCAGCAGCTCGGCAGCGGGGCCGGATCAGCCCCAGCATTTT.